The 31 T cell receptor beta chains below come from one sample, sequenced in a study of blood T cell repertoires in COVID-19. Here immunoSEQ multiplex PCR was the method, and the copy in TCRdb shows in-frame clones only, minus some. The table shows about 40,000 clones, with roughly nine tenths occurring only once. The sample was peripheral blood. The receptor source for this set is a woman aged 25-40 years in a cohort sampled during active COVID-19.

This rearrangement joins TRBV18 to TRBJ1-2; D is perhaps TRBD1 (6 bases). Trimming took 2 bases from V and 4 from J, leaving 11 bases between them. Germline V gene lookup returns CDR1 KGHSH and CDR2 LQKENI. The CDR3 sequence is 14 residues long. CDR3 loop: CASSPDPRGYGYTF. CDR3 sequence (DNA): TGTGCCAGCTCACCAGATCCCAGGGGCTATGGCTACACCTTC.

The CDR3 DNA follows: TGTGCCACTCGTGAGGCTAGCAATCAGCCCCAGCATTTT. Protein: CATREASNQPQHF. The V call is TRBV24-1, the J call TRBJ1-5; no clear D. Trimming removed 10 bases from V and 0 bases from J, with 9 bases in between. CDR1 and CDR2 (germline): KGHDR, SFDVKD. The CDR3 is made up of 13 amino acids.

The chain couples TRBV18 to TRBJ2-6; 7 bases are shared with TRBD1. The CDR3 spans 15 residues. Germline CDR1 is KGHSH and CDR2 is LQKENI. Germline trimming cut 3 bases from V and 4 bases from J; bases unmatched to any gene: 3. The CDR3 bases are TGTGCCAGCTCACCTACAGGGGCCGGGGCCAACGTCCTGACTTTC. Translating gives CASSPTGAGANVLTF.

This chain joins TRBV15 and TRBJ2-1; 11 bases are shared with TRBD1. With V trimmed by 4 bases and J by 9 bases, 5 bases remained unmatched. This CDR3 is built from 14 residues. Germline CDR1 reads LNHNV; CDR2 reads YYDKDF (reference sequence). DNA of the CDR3: TGTGCCACCAGCATCCGGGACAGGGGGATTGAGCAGTTCTTC. It encodes CATSIRDRGIEQFF. The full variable domain, in which reference TRBV15 and TRBJ2-1 provide the parts outside the CDR3, is DAMVIQNPRYQVTQFGKPVTLSCSQTLNHNVMYWYQQKSSQAPKLLFHYYDKDFNNEADTPDNFQSRRPNTSFCFLDIRSPGLGDTAMYLCATSIRDRGIEQFFGPGTRLTVL.

This chain joins TRBV5-5 and TRBJ1-3; D remains ambiguous. The germline CDR1 and CDR2 sequences are SGHKS and YYEKEE (reference sequence). The V gene lost 2 bases and the J gene lost 0 bases, with 18 bases spanning the gap. This CDR3 region has 18 residues. CDR3 protein: CASSFGSKSGRSGNTIYF. CDR3 nucleotide sequence: TGTGCCAGCAGCTTCGGTAGCAAAAGCGGCCGCTCTGGAAACACCATATATTTT.

V gene TRBV7-3 combines with J gene TRBJ2-7, with TRBD1 as a possible D gene (6 bases). This CDR3 spans 15 amino acids. Germline V CDR1 and CDR2: SGHTA, FQGTGA. V gave up 2 bases and J gave up 1 base, with 12 bases separating them. The CDR3 sequence is CASSLYRDFSYEQYF. The CDR3, as DNA: TGTGCCAGCAGCTTATACAGGGATTTTTCCTACGAGCAGTACTTC.

V and J are TRBV11-3 and TRBJ2-1; 11 bases agree with TRBD2. The CDR3 length is 16 residues. The V gene end was trimmed by 3 bases and the J gene end by 3 bases; junction bases not matched to a gene: 4. Germline values: CDR1 SGHNT, CDR2 YENEEA. The CDR3 here is CASSFNSGRDYNEQFF. The CDR3, as DNA: TGTGCCAGCAGCTTTAATAGCGGGAGGGACTACAATGAGCAGTTCTTC.

The chain recombines TRBV10-2 with TRBJ2-7; 12 bases are shared with TRBD2. The CDR3 has 13 amino acids. CDR1 and CDR2 from the germline V gene are WSHSY and SAAADI. The V segment lost 6 bases and the J segment 3 bases; nucleotides outside the gene matches: 0. DNA for the CDR3: TGCGCCAGCAGGACTAGCGGGAGCTACGAGCAGTACTTC. Translating gives CASRTSGSYEQYF.

The chain has TRBV4-2 and TRBJ2-5; 8 bases fit TRBD2. Germline V gene data show CDR1 as LGHNA and CDR2 as YNFKEQ. The trim removed 0 bases at V and 5 bases at J, leaving 11 bases unmatched. The CDR3 length is 17 residues. This CDR3 is CASSQDPVSGRGETQYF. The CDR3 region has the DNA TGTGCCAGCAGCCAAGATCCCGTGAGCGGGAGAGGGGAGACCCAGTACTTC.

The V call is TRBV3-1 (or the pseudogene TRBV3-2), the J call TRBJ2-5; D remains unclear. The CDR3 consists of 12 residues. The V end lost 6 bases, the J end lost 5 bases, and 10 bases lay between the germline ends. Germline V gene lookup returns CDR1 LGHDT and CDR2 YNNKEL (reference sequence). In DNA, the CDR3 is TGTGCCAGCAGTAGAGTCGCGGAGACCCAGTACTTC. It codes for CASSRVAETQYF.

This clone was counted a single time. The rearrangement uses TRBV28 and TRBJ2-7, with a possible D match to TRBD1 (5 bases). Germline V gives CDR1 MDHEN, CDR2 SYDVKM. The CDR3 extends over 13 amino acids. V was cut by 5 bases and J by 9 bases, with 17 bases left in between. The chain's CDR3 is CASSPSFTGGQYF. The CDR3 DNA sequence: TGTGCCAGCAGTCCTTCTTTTACAGGCGGGCAGTACTTC.

The chain couples TRBV4-1 to TRBJ2-1; TRBD1 matches 8 bases. Looked up from germline, CDR1 is MGHRA and CDR2 is YSYEKL. V shed 0 bases, J shed 8 bases, and the junction held 6 bases outside the gene matches. The CDR3 has 15 amino acids. The CDR3 region has the DNA TGCGCCAGCAGCCAAGAGGGGGACAGGAGAGATGAGCAGTTCTTC. Residues: CASSQEGDRRDEQFF.

This clone was counted between two and nine times. The chain's CDR3 is CASSVDDSQPQHF. DNA for the CDR3: TGTGCCAGCAGCGTAGATGACTCTCAGCCCCAGCATTTT. The gene calls are TRBV9 and TRBJ1-5; D not resolved. The germline V gene has CDR1 SGDLS and CDR2 YYNGEE. There are 13 residues in the CDR3. V lost 0 bases, J lost 6 bases, and 7 bases lay in between.

This sequence joins TRBV7-9 and TRBJ2-7; D is ambiguous. This CDR3 has 14 residues. Trimming cost V 0 bases and J 2 bases, with 8 bases left between them. The germline V gene encodes CDR1 SEHNR and CDR2 FQNEAQ (reference sequence). CDR3 amino acids: CASSLARPPYEQYF. CDR3 nucleotide sequence: TGTGCCAGCAGCTTAGCGCGGCCCCCCTACGAGCAGTACTTC.

The chain has TRBV27 and TRBJ2-7; the match to TRBD1 covers 10 bases. The length of the CDR3 is 16 residues. Germline assignment: CDR1 MNHEY and CDR2 SMNVEV (reference sequence). With V trimmed by 2 bases and J by 0 bases, 4 bases remained unmatched. The CDR3 bases are TGTGCCAGCAGTTTAAGGGGACAGGGGAGCTCCTACGAGCAGTACTTC. This gives the protein CASSLRGQGSSYEQYF.

The chain joins TRBV7-3 to TRBJ2-1, with TRBD2 matching 8 bases. This CDR3 has 13 amino acids. Trimming took 6 bases from V and 4 from J; bases not matched to a gene: 2. The germline gives CDR1 SGHTA, CDR2 FQGTGA. DNA for the CDR3: TGTGCCAGCAGGGGCGGGAGGTACAATGAGCAGTTCTTC. Residues: CASRGGRYNEQFF.

The rearrangement uses TRBV9 and TRBJ2-7, with 8 bases lining up with TRBD2. The CDR3 has 16 amino acids. The germline V gene encodes CDR1 SGDLS and CDR2 YYNGEE. The J segment lost 0 bases and the V segment lost 4 bases, leaving 9 bases of the junction unmatched. The CDR3 DNA sequence: TGTGCCAGCAGCCCCGGGGGGGGGATAAGCTCCTACGAGCAGTACTTC. As protein: CASSPGGGISSYEQYF.

The V gene is TRBV28, the J gene TRBJ2-1, with a tentative D call TRBD1 (6 bases). Germline CDR1 MDHEN, CDR2 SYDVKM. The CDR3 extends over 15 amino acids. Trimming stripped 7 bases from V and 2 bases from J, with 15 bases between. CDR3 sequence (DNA): TGTGCCAGCATCGAAGGGGGAGTCGCCTACAATGAGCAGTTCTTC. Amino acid sequence: CASIEGGVAYNEQFF. Full variable domain (outside the CDR3, taken from reference TRBV28 and TRBJ2-1): DVKVTQSSRYLVKRTGEKVFLECVQDMDHENMFWYRQDPGLGLRLIYFSYDVKMKEKGDIPEGYSVSREKKERFSLILESASTNQTSMYLCASIEGGVAYNEQFFGPGTRLTVL.

V is TRBV4-2 and J is TRBJ2-4; TRBD2 matches at 9 bases. CDR3 size: 17 residues. Germline-derived CDR1 and CDR2 are LGHNA and YNFKEQ. With V trimmed by 3 bases and J by 5 bases, 11 bases remained unmatched. DNA for the CDR3: TGTGCCAGCAGCCAGAACCTAGCGGGAATATTCCAAAACATTCAGTACTTC. Amino acid sequence: CASSQNLAGIFQNIQYF.

The rearrangement joins TRBV7-6 to TRBJ1-1, with 7 bases that match TRBD1. Trimming removed 5 bases from V and 0 bases from J; junction bases left unmatched: 15. The germline gives CDR1 SGHVS, CDR2 FNYEAQ. The CDR3 spans 18 residues. This CDR3 reads CASSPHATGNRMNTEAFF. CDR3 nucleotide sequence: TGTGCCAGCAGCCCCCATGCGACAGGGAATCGAATGAACACTGAAGCTTTCTTT.

The chain has TRBV5-6 and TRBJ1-2, with TRBD1 identical over 9 bases. The CDR3 sequence is 15 residues long. V shed 2 bases and J 8 bases; nucleotides not matched to a gene: 10. In germline, CDR1 is SGHDT, CDR2 YYEEEE. The CDR3 protein is CASSFPGQGLRGYTF. CDR3 DNA sequence: TGTGCCAGCAGCTTCCCGGGACAGGGTCTGAGAGGCTACACCTTC.

The chain employs TRBV13 and TRBJ2-3; D gene unclear. V gave up 0 bases and J gave up 0 bases, with 13 bases separating them. The CDR3 has 17 amino acids. Germline V lookup: CDR1 PRHDT, CDR2 FYEKMQ (reference sequence). This CDR3 is CASSLGPTATSTDTQYF. The DNA for the CDR3 is TGTGCCAGCAGCTTAGGCCCCACAGCAACGAGCACAGATACGCAGTATTTT.

V usage is TRBV2 and J usage is TRBJ1-4; the D is unclear. CDR3 length: 14 residues. V lost 7 bases and J 3 bases, leaving 12 bases between the germline ends. The germline V gene encodes CDR1 SNHLY and CDR2 FYNNEI. The CDR3 bases are TGTGCCAGCATAAGAGAACAGCCTAATGAAAAACTGTTTTTT. Its protein product is CASIREQPNEKLFF.

The V call is TRBV6-4, the J call TRBJ2-5; 10 bases map to TRBD2. From germline, CDR1 is MRHNA and CDR2 SNTAGT. The CDR3 length is 15 residues. J lost 1 base, V lost 4 bases, and 3 bases had no gene match. CDR3 coding DNA: TGTGCCAGCAGTGTACTAGCGGGACCCCAAGAGACCCAGTACTTC. Protein sequence: CASSVLAGPQETQYF.

The chain has TRBV4-2 and TRBJ2-1; 9 nucleotides line up with TRBD2. The CDR3 length is 16 residues. CDR1 LGHNA and CDR2 YNFKEQ come from the germline V gene. J was trimmed by 9 bases and V by 1 base; bases with no gene match: 10. The CDR3 loop reads CASSQVAAGGGGEQFF. CDR3 coding DNA: TGTGCCAGCAGCCAAGTAGCGGCAGGCGGGGGGGGTGAGCAGTTCTTC.

V usage is TRBV24-1 and J usage is TRBJ1-3; D remains ambiguous. CDR1 and CDR2 (germline): KGHDR, SFDVKD. CDR3 length: 16 amino acids. Trimming pared 11 bases from V and 0 bases from J, leaving 19 bases between. The CDR3 DNA follows: TGTGCCATCCGTTTGGCGGGCAGTTTCTCTGGAAACACCATATATTTT. Its translation is CAIRLAGSFSGNTIYF.

The chain has TRBV19 and TRBJ2-1, with TRBD2 identical over 8 bases. Germline V gene lookup returns CDR1 LNHDA and CDR2 SQIVND (reference sequence). The CDR3 has 14 amino acids. V lost 2 bases to trimming and J lost 8 bases; unmatched junction nucleotides: 5. The CDR3 here is CASSITSGSHEQFF. The CDR3 DNA reads TGTGCCAGTAGTATAACTAGCGGATCGCATGAGCAGTTCTTC.

The chain joins TRBV30 to TRBJ2-7; D unclear. Trimming pared 0 bases from V and 3 bases from J, leaving 9 bases between. Germline CDR1 reads GTSNPN; CDR2 reads SVGIG (reference sequence). The CDR3 covers 13 residues. The CDR3 loop is CAWSVDASYEQYF. The CDR3 DNA is TGTGCCTGGAGTGTAGACGCTAGCTACGAGCAGTACTTC.

This rearrangement joins TRBV5-5 to TRBJ1-1; D is unresolved. The germline gives CDR1 SGHKS, CDR2 YYEKEE (reference sequence). The CDR3 sequence is 16 residues long. V was pared by 0 bases and J by 4 bases, with 16 bases between. The CDR3 region has the DNA TGTGCCAGCAGCTTGGAAGTGAGGGTTGAAAGCACTGAAGCTTTCTTT. It specifies CASSLEVRVESTEAFF.

CDR3 nucleotides: TGTGCCAGCAGCATCCGGACAGGGGTGGATGAAAAACTGTTTTTT. It translates to CASSIRTGVDEKLFF. The V gene is TRBV21-1, the J gene TRBJ1-4; the table's D call, TRBD1, has no DNA check behind it. TRBV21-1 is noted as a pseudogene. This CDR3 region has 15 residues.

The V call is TRBV11-2, the J call TRBJ2-7, with TRBD2 matching 12 bases. The CDR3 contains 14 residues. CDR1 is SGHAT, CDR2 FQNNGV, per germline. With V trimmed by 6 bases and J by 2 bases, 2 bases remained unmatched. CDR3 residues: CASSGLAGPYEQYF. The CDR3 coding sequence is TGTGCCAGCAGTGGACTAGCGGGGCCCTACGAGCAGTACTTC.